This T cell receptor beta chain was recorded in a study of cytomegalovirus exposure and HLA in healthy donors. Profiled with immunoSEQ multiplex PCR; TCRdb holds only in-frame clones, not every one. This sample yields around 80,000 clones, of which 95% to 96% are seen a single time; 1.3% belongs to the top ten. Germline loops: CDR1 MDHEN, CDR2 SYDVKM. Trimming at V came to 5 bases and at J to 0 bases, leaving 17 bases not matched to a gene. The CDR3 has 20 residues. This chain connects TRBV28 to TRBJ1-5, with 9 bases lining up with TRBD1. The sequence came from a young woman in good health and CMV-seronegative. Material for sequencing was PBMCs. CDR3 loop: CASSRDAGTGRPYSNQPQHF. CDR3 sequence (DNA): TGTGCCAGCAGTCGGGACGCCGGGACAGGGCGCCCATATAGCAATCAGCCCCAGCATTTT. The full variable domain, rest sourced from reference TRBV28 and TRBJ1-5, is DVKVTQSSRYLVKRTGEKVFLECVQDMDHENMFWYRQDPGLGLRLIYFSYDVKMKEKGDIPEGYSVSREKKERFSLILESASTNQTSMYLCASSRDAGTGRPYSNQPQHFGDGTRLSIL.